This entry lists 5 T cell receptor beta chains sequenced from one sample in a study of PD-1 blockade in classical Hodgkin lymphoma. In every patient, relapse followed autologous stem cell transplantation, while exposure to brentuximab vedotin differed. Profiled with immunoSEQ multiplex PCR; TCRdb holds only in-frame clones, not every one. This table has tens of thousands of clones, 88% appearing once. Sample: peripheral blood mononuclear cells (PBMCs), taken at baseline. The receptors originated from a human donor with classical Hodgkin lymphoma.

The rearrangement joins TRBV4-1 to TRBJ2-3; D might be TRBD1 (5 bases). Germline V gene data show CDR1 as MGHRA and CDR2 as YSYEKL. CDR3 length equals 15 residues. V was trimmed by 0 bases and J by 0 bases, leaving 7 bases between them. The CDR3 sequence: CASSQDPGSTDTQYF. CDR3 nucleotide sequence: TGCGCCAGCAGCCAAGATCCAGGGAGCACAGATACGCAGTATTTT.

The chain links TRBV5-1 to TRBJ1-1, with unresolved D. This CDR3 has 13 residues. V dropped 1 base and J dropped 3 bases, with 7 bases sitting between them. CDR1 is SGHRS and CDR2 is YFSETQ in the germline V gene. CDR3 residues: CASSLPRDTEAFF. The CDR3 DNA sequence: TGCGCCAGCAGCTTGCCCCGGGACACTGAAGCTTTCTTT.

V gene TRBV15 combines with J gene TRBJ2-7; 11 positions agree with TRBD2. The germline gives CDR1 LNHNV, CDR2 YYDKDF (reference sequence). CDR3 length equals 17 residues. The junction had 12 bases not matched to a gene; V was cut back by 1 base and J by 7 bases. DNA of the CDR3: TGTGCCACCAGCAGAGCCGATGGGGCTAGCGGGAGGAAAGAGCAGTACTTC. This encodes CATSRADGASGRKEQYF.

The chain is built from TRBV5-4 and TRBJ2-5; no clear D gene. From germline, CDR1 is SGHNT and CDR2 YYREEE (reference sequence). The length of the CDR3 is 15 residues. The V end lost 1 base, the J end lost 2 bases, and 12 bases lay between the germline ends. The CDR3 spells CASSLMYQIQETQYF. The CDR3 DNA follows: TGTGCCAGCAGCTTGATGTACCAAATACAAGAGACCCAGTACTTC.

V usage is TRBV19 and J usage is TRBJ2-2, with 10 bases lining up with TRBD2. Germline V lookup: CDR1 LNHDA, CDR2 SQIVND (reference sequence). J lost 7 bases, V lost 7 bases, and 9 bases had no gene match. CDR3 size: 15 residues. CDR3 DNA sequence: TGTGCCAGTAAAACGCAGCGGGGGGGAGTCGGGGAGCTGTTTTTT. Translated, it gives CASKTQRGGVGELFF.